A selection of T cell receptor beta chains follows, all from one sample in a study of blood T cells in healthy people across ages. TCRdb processed the 5' RACE reads anew with MiXCR; each CDR3 protein has one entry. This sample has 1.5 million to 2 million distinct CDR3 sequences, with 49% found just once. Sequencing was carried out using blood. The source of these receptors is a woman aged 40 to 49 in good health. Both conserved end residues are part of each CDR3. Each record gives: D gene, V gene, clone size, J gene, CDR3 protein, CDR3 DNA. The D gene is left open where the match is weak. The size entry is marked missing in some rows and otherwise reads once, few, many or a size class.

D gene: -
V gene: TRBV4-3
clone size: few
J gene: TRBJ2-7
CDR3 protein: CASSQDNRASSYEQYF
CDR3 DNA: TGCGCCAGCAGCCAAGATAACAGGGCCAGCTCCTACGAGCAGTACTTC

D gene: -
V gene: TRBV5-1
clone size: -
J gene: TRBJ1-1
CDR3 protein: CASSLEDFSTEAFF
CDR3 DNA: TGCGCCAGCAGCTTGGAAGACTTCAGCACTGAAGCTTTCTTT

D gene: TRBD1
V gene: TRBV7-2
clone size: -
J gene: TRBJ2-1
CDR3 protein: CASSTQTGREQFF
CDR3 DNA: TGTGCCAGCAGCACCCAGACAGGGCGTGAGCAGTTCTTC

D gene: TRBD1
V gene: TRBV27
clone size: -
J gene: TRBJ2-5
CDR3 protein: CASSWGQVEQETQYF
CDR3 DNA: TGTGCCAGCAGTTGGGGACAGGTGGAACAAGAGACCCAGTACTTC

D gene: -
V gene: TRBV5-1
clone size: -
J gene: TRBJ2-5
CDR3 protein: CASSWGDRLQETQYF
CDR3 DNA: TGCGCCAGCAGCTGGGGGGACAGACTCCAAGAGACCCAGTACTTC

D gene: TRBD1
V gene: TRBV27
clone size: few
J gene: TRBJ2-7
CDR3 protein: CASSLPDRGLVEQYF
CDR3 DNA: TGTGCCAGCAGTCTCCCCGACAGGGGTCTCGTCGAGCAGTACTTC

D gene: TRBD2
V gene: TRBV20-1
clone size: -
J gene: TRBJ2-5
CDR3 protein: CSARGILAGAGETQYF
CDR3 DNA: TGCAGTGCTAGAGGGATTCTAGCGGGGGCTGGGGAGACCCAGTACTTC

D gene: -
V gene: TRBV29-1
clone size: few
J gene: TRBJ2-3
CDR3 protein: CSVRAADTQYF
CDR3 DNA: TGCAGCGTTCGGGCGGCAGATACGCAGTATTTT

D gene: TRBD2
V gene: TRBV20-1
clone size: -
J gene: TRBJ2-5
CDR3 protein: CSATPLTGLAVEQYF
CDR3 DNA: TGCAGTGCAACCCCACTGACGGGACTAGCGGTTGAGCAGTACTTC

D gene: -
V gene: TRBV2
clone size: -
J gene: TRBJ1-2
CDR3 protein: CASSPLGGEHGRYGYTF
CDR3 DNA: TGTGCCAGCAGTCCCTTGGGGGGGGAACACGGTAGATATGGCTACACCTTC

D gene: -
V gene: TRBV20-1
clone size: -
J gene: TRBJ2-1
CDR3 protein: CSARGPGRLIDEQFF
CDR3 DNA: TGCAGTGCTAGAGGCCCCGGACGGTTAATCGATGAGCAGTTCTTC

D gene: -
V gene: TRBV21-1
clone size: -
J gene: TRBJ2-5
CDR3 protein: CASNRDRDRRDQETQYF
CDR3 DNA: TGTGCCAGCAACCGGGACAGGGATAGGAGGGACCAAGAGACCCAGTACTTC

D gene: -
V gene: TRBV4-3
clone size: -
J gene: TRBJ2-3
CDR3 protein: CASSQDTRDTSTDTQYF
CDR3 DNA: TGCGCCAGCAGCCAAGATACCCGTGACACTAGCACAGATACGCAGTATTTT

D gene: -
V gene: TRBV20-1
clone size: once
J gene: TRBJ2-7
CDR3 protein: CSAEGRKVYNEQYF
CDR3 DNA: TGCAGTGCTGAAGGACGGAAAGTTTACAATGAGCAGTACTTC

D gene: -
V gene: TRBV18
clone size: -
J gene: TRBJ2-4
CDR3 protein: CASSPGERNIQYF
CDR3 DNA: TGTGCCAGCTCACCTGGAGAGCGAAACATTCAGTACTTC

D gene: -
V gene: TRBV7-3
clone size: -
J gene: TRBJ2-5
CDR3 protein: CASSQGPAQTQYF
CDR3 DNA: TGTGCCAGCAGCCAAGGACCAGCACAGACCCAGTACTTC

D gene: -
V gene: TRBV15
clone size: -
J gene: TRBJ2-3
CDR3 protein: CATSREGGTSTDTQYF
CDR3 DNA: TGTGCCACCAGCAGAGAAGGGGGGACTAGCACAGATACGCAGTATTTT

D gene: -
V gene: TRBV7-9
clone size: many
J gene: TRBJ1-5
CDR3 protein: CASSLGGANQPQHF
CDR3 DNA: TGTGCCAGCAGCTTAGGAGGGGCCAATCAGCCCCAGCATTTT

D gene: -
V gene: TRBV29-1
clone size: -
J gene: TRBJ2-1
CDR3 protein: CGVGYNEQFF
CDR3 DNA: TGCGGCGTTGGTTACAATGAGCAGTTCTTC

D gene: -
V gene: TRBV20-1
clone size: -
J gene: TRBJ2-5
CDR3 protein: CSAGKGGRNEQYF
CDR3 DNA: TGCAGTGCTGGAAAGGGGGGGCGTAATGAGCAGTACTTC

D gene: -
V gene: TRBV20-1
clone size: few
J gene: TRBJ2-5
CDR3 protein: CSVQGRGGETQYF
CDR3 DNA: TGCAGTGTTCAGGGCAGGGGGGGAGAGACCCAGTACTTC

D gene: -
V gene: TRBV11-2
clone size: -
J gene: TRBJ2-7
CDR3 protein: CASSFVDSFYEQYF
CDR3 DNA: TGTGCCAGCAGCTTCGTGGACTCTTTCTACGAGCAGTACTTC

D gene: TRBD2
V gene: TRBV7-9
clone size: -
J gene: TRBJ2-2
CDR3 protein: CASSLRRGANTGELFF
CDR3 DNA: TGTGCCAGCAGCTTAAGGCGGGGGGCGAACACCGGGGAGCTGTTTTTT

D gene: -
V gene: TRBV10-1
clone size: -
J gene: TRBJ2-7
CDR3 protein: CASSDIGGSYF
CDR3 DNA: TGCGCCAGCAGTGATATTGGCGGCTCGTACTTC

D gene: -
V gene: TRBV29-1
clone size: -
J gene: TRBJ1-5
CDR3 protein: CSVEEGSGQPQHF
CDR3 DNA: TGCAGCGTGGAGGAGGGGAGCGGTCAGCCCCAGCATTTT

D gene: -
V gene: TRBV20-1
clone size: -
J gene: TRBJ1-4
CDR3 protein: CSARDPGGRTNEKLFF
CDR3 DNA: TGCAGTGCTAGAGACCCTGGGGGCCGGACTAATGAAAAACTGTTTTTT

D gene: -
V gene: TRBV28
clone size: -
J gene: TRBJ2-5
CDR3 protein: CASSGLLGEQYF
CDR3 DNA: TGTGCCAGCAGCGGCCTACTTGGGGAGCAGTACTTC

D gene: -
V gene: TRBV20-1
clone size: -
J gene: TRBJ1-2
CDR3 protein: CSARDWGTF
CDR3 DNA: TGCAGTGCTAGAGATTGGGGCACCTTC

D gene: TRBD2
V gene: TRBV9
clone size: -
J gene: TRBJ2-5
CDR3 protein: CASSAGLAALETQYF
CDR3 DNA: TGTGCCAGCAGCGCGGGACTAGCGGCTCTAGAGACCCAGTACTTC

D gene: TRBD2
V gene: TRBV6-2/TRBV6-3
clone size: -
J gene: TRBJ2-7
CDR3 protein: CASSPQRGGTYEQYF
CDR3 DNA: TGTGCCAGCAGCCCTCAGCGGGGGGGGACCTACGAGCAGTACTTC

D gene: -
V gene: TRBV10-3
clone size: -
J gene: TRBJ2-7
CDR3 protein: CAISDTGYLLDEQYF
CDR3 DNA: TGTGCCATCAGTGATACAGGGTACCTTCTCGACGAGCAGTACTTC

D gene: TRBD1
V gene: TRBV20-1
clone size: -
J gene: TRBJ2-1
CDR3 protein: CSAPGQQGINEQFF
CDR3 DNA: TGCAGTGCTCCGGGACAGCAAGGTATCAATGAGCAGTTCTTC

D gene: -
V gene: TRBV6-7
clone size: -
J gene: TRBJ2-7
CDR3 protein: CAGSTVSSYEQYF
CDR3 DNA: TGTGCCGGCAGTACAGTGAGCTCCTACGAGCAGTACTTC

D gene: -
V gene: TRBV20-1
clone size: few
J gene: TRBJ2-7
CDR3 protein: CSARKTGTTSYPYEQYF
CDR3 DNA: TGCAGTGCTCGTAAGACAGGCACTACATCTTACCCCTACGAGCAGTACTTC

D gene: -
V gene: TRBV7-3
clone size: -
J gene: TRBJ1-2
CDR3 protein: CASSLKARDGGYTF
CDR3 DNA: TGTGCCAGCAGCCTTAAAGCAAGGGATGGAGGCTACACCTTC

D gene: -
V gene: TRBV4-1
clone size: few
J gene: TRBJ2-7
CDR3 protein: CASSQDAHSYEQYF
CDR3 DNA: TGCGCCAGCAGCCAAGATGCCCACTCCTACGAGCAGTACTTC

D gene: TRBD1
V gene: TRBV4-3
clone size: -
J gene: TRBJ2-6
CDR3 protein: CASSLETGSSGANVLTF
CDR3 DNA: TGCGCCAGCAGCCTCGAGACAGGGAGCTCCGGGGCCAACGTCCTGACTTTC

D gene: -
V gene: TRBV6-5
clone size: -
J gene: TRBJ2-3
CDR3 protein: CASSYSESSQHTQYF
CDR3 DNA: TGTGCCAGCAGTTACAGTGAGTCTAGTCAGCATACGCAGTATTTT

D gene: TRBD2
V gene: TRBV20-1
clone size: few
J gene: TRBJ2-5
CDR3 protein: CSASVRASGGRRQETQYF
CDR3 DNA: TGCAGTGCTAGCGTAAGGGCTAGCGGGGGCCGTCGACAAGAGACCCAGTACTTC